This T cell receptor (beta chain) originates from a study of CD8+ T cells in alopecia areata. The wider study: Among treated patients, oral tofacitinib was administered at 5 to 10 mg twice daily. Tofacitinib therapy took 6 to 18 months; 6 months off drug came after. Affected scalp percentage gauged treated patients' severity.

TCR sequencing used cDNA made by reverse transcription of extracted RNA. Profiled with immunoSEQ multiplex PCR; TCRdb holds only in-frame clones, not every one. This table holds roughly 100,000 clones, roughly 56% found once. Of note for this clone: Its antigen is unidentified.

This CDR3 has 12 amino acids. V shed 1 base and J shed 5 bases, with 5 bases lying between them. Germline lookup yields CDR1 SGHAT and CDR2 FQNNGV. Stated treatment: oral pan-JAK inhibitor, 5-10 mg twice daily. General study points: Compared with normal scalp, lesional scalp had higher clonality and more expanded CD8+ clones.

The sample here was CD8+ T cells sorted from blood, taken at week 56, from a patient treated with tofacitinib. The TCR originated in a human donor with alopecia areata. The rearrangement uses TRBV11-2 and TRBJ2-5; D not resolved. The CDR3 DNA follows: TGTGCCAGCAGCTTAGTGGGGGAGACCCAGTACTTC. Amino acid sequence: CASSLVGETQYF.